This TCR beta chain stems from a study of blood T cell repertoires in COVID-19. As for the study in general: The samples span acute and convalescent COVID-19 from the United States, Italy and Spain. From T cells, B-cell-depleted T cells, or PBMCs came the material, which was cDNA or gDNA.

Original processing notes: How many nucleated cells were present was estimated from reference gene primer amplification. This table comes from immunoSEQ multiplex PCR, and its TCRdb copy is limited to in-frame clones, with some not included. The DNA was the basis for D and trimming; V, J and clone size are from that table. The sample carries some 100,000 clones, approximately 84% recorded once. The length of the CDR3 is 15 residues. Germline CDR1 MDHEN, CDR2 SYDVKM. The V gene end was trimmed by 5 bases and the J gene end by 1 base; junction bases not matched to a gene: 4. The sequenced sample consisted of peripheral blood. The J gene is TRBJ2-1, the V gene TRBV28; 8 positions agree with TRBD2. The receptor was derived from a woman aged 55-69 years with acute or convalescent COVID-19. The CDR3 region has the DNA TGTGCCAGCAGTGTTAGCGGGGAATCCTACAATGAGCAGTTCTTC. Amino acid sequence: CASSVSGESYNEQFF.